This paragraph covers one T cell receptor (beta chain) sequence. Different DNA sequences within this sample yield the same CDR3. V shed 5 bases, J shed 0 bases, and the junction held 8 bases outside the gene matches. CDR1 and CDR2 from the germline V gene are SGHVS and FNYEAQ. The CDR3 covers 16 residues. This specimen belongs to a study of OX40 agonist ivuxolimab in advanced cancers. Here immunoSEQ multiplex PCR was the method, and the copy in TCRdb shows in-frame clones only, minus some. This repertoire shows tens of thousands of clones, about nine tenths found once; its top ten account for roughly an eighth.

The chain has TRBV7-6 and TRBJ2-3; 7 bases line up with TRBD2. The receptor was isolated from an adult with an advanced solid tumor such as melanoma, head and neck, liver or kidney cancer. The source material was CD4+ or CD8+ T cells sorted from blood, sampled in a trial of the OX40 agonist ivuxolimab. In nucleotides, the CDR3 is TGTGCCAGCAGCCTTTTGGGAGGGAGGAGCACAGATACGCAGTATTTT. It specifies CASSLLGGRSTDTQYF.